This is a list of T cell receptor beta chains from one sample in a study of blood T cell repertoires in COVID-19. TCRdb's copy holds only in-frame clones and misses some; the assay was immunoSEQ multiplex PCR. There are 68,000 or so clones in the sample; over 75% occur only once, and 2.5% to 3.5% lies in the top ten. The sample was peripheral blood. These receptors were collected from a man aged 70 or older with active or convalescent COVID-19. CDR3s include the opening cysteine and the closing phenylalanine or tryptophan. The D gene is left open where the match is weak. Only part of the rows carry a size: once, few, many, or a class if the clone is expanded.

>TRBV4-2|.|TRBJ2-5|TRBD2
CASSQPGGGVQYF
TGTGCCAGCAGCCAACCGGGAGGAGGGGTCCAGTACTTC
>TRBV10-2|.|TRBJ2-3|TRBD2
CASSERVVAGFQDTQYF
TGCGCCAGCAGTGAGAGGGTCGTAGCGGGATTTCAGGATACGCAGTATTTT
>TRBV2|.|TRBJ2-7|TRBD2
CASRDGGRNEQYF
TGTGCCAGCAGGGACGGCGGGAGGAACGAGCAGTACTTC
>TRBV30|.|TRBJ1-6|.
CACLPPGRADSPLHF
TGTGCCTGTCTGCCCCCGGGGAGGGCCGATTCACCCCTCCACTTT
>TRBV11-3|.|TRBJ2-2|TRBD2
CASSMGLAGGTGELFF
TGTGCCAGCAGCATGGGACTAGCGGGAGGTACCGGGGAGCTGTTTTTT
>TRBV7-6|once|TRBJ2-7|TRBD1
CASSLGRQGVDEQYF
TGTGCCAGCAGCTTAGGACGACAGGGGGTGGACGAGCAGTACTTC
>TRBV30|few|TRBJ2-2|TRBD1
CAWGTGSNTGELFF
TGTGCCTGGGGGACAGGATCGAACACCGGGGAGCTGTTTTTT
>TRBV5-6|.|TRBJ2-7|.
CASSLSGARARGVPYEQYF
TGTGCCAGCAGCTTGTCTGGGGCCAGAGCCCGCGGGGTTCCCTACGAGCAGTACTTC
>TRBV18|.|TRBJ1-3|.
CASSPSQGSGNTIYF
TGTGCCAGCTCGCCCAGCCAGGGTAGTGGAAACACCATATATTTT
>TRBV5-1|once|TRBJ1-4|TRBD1
CASSLVTTGEDEKLFF
TGCGCCAGCAGCTTGGTTACGACAGGGGAGGATGAAAAACTGTTTTTT
>TRBV6-1|once|TRBJ2-7|.
CASSERARGSYEQYF
TGTGCCAGCAGTGAGCGGGCCAGGGGCAGCTACGAGCAGTACTTC